A single sample is the source of the 14 T cell receptor beta chains below, sequenced in a study of T cell responses to AZD1222 COVID-19 vaccine. Profiling relied on immunoSEQ multiplex PCR, and the TCRdb table lists in-frame clones only, not all of them. The sample consists of 150,000 to 200,000 clones, 90% to 95% of them appearing once. Sequencing used peripheral blood, obtained 28 days after the second AZD1222 dose. These receptor sequences come from an adult who received the AZD1222 COVID-19 vaccine.

This clone was detected only once. The rearrangement uses TRBV5-5 and TRBJ1-3; D is undetermined. The CDR3 is 14 amino acids. The germline gives CDR1 SGHKS, CDR2 YYEKEE (reference sequence). Trimming took off 3 bases at V and 4 bases at J, with 11 bases between the two ends. CDR3 in amino acids: CASSSLAGGNTIYF. The CDR3 nucleotides are TGTGCCAGCAGCTCATTGGCCGGGGGAAACACCATATATTTT.

This chain links TRBV19 with TRBJ2-3; no clear D gene. The V gene's germline CDR1 is LNHDA and CDR2 SQIVND (reference sequence). V lost 5 bases, J lost 2 bases, and 17 bases lay in between. The CDR3 is 16 amino acids. The DNA for the CDR3 is TGTGCCAGTAGTCCAGACATGACATTTAACACAGATACGCAGTATTTT. It yields the protein CASSPDMTFNTDTQYF.

The V gene is TRBV19, the J gene TRBJ1-1; 7 bases are shared with TRBD1. V gave up 5 bases and J gave up 4 bases; unmatched junction bases: 13. The CDR3 spans 16 residues. The germline V gene has CDR1 LNHDA and CDR2 SQIVND (reference sequence). DNA of the CDR3: TGTGCCAGTAGTCCGGGGGGAGGGGGCTGGATCACTGAAGCTTTCTTT. Encoded protein: CASSPGGGGWITEAFF.

J is TRBJ2-7 and V is TRBV12-3 or TRBV12-4; perhaps TRBD2 as D (5 bases). This CDR3 contains 13 residues. V was cut by 3 bases and J by 3 bases, with 9 bases left in between. CDR3 in DNA: TGTGCCAGCAGTTTTGGGAGTATCTACGAGCAGTACTTC. It encodes CASSFGSIYEQYF.

This chain links TRBV7-8 with TRBJ1-2; tentative D call: TRBD1 (5 bases). CDR1 and CDR2 from the germline V gene are SGHVS and FQNEAQ. The CDR3 runs 14 residues. V gave up 0 bases and J gave up 2 bases, with 7 bases separating them. The CDR3 reads CASSLAQGNYGYTF. The CDR3 DNA follows: TGTGCCAGCAGCTTAGCCCAGGGAAACTATGGCTACACCTTC.

This rearrangement joins TRBV29-1 to TRBJ2-3; D is uncertain. In germline, CDR1 is SQVTM, CDR2 ANQGSEA. Trimming pared 8 bases from V and 4 bases from J, leaving 19 bases between. The CDR3 totals 14 residues. DNA of the CDR3: TGCAGCCCCGTCATATCAAGGGCATCAGATACGCAGTATTTT. As protein: CSPVISRASDTQYF.

For this clone: Other DNA sequences within the sample encode an identical CDR3. The chain is built from TRBV18 and TRBJ1-1; D is uncertain. This CDR3 region has 13 residues. The V end was cut by 2 bases, the J end by 2 bases, with 6 bases between. Germline V CDR1 and CDR2: KGHSH, LQKENI. This chain's CDR3 is CASSPNINTEAFF. CDR3 nucleotides: TGTGCCAGCTCACCAAACATAAACACTGAAGCTTTCTTT. The full variable domain, with the rest looked up from reference TRBV18 and TRBJ1-1, is NAGVMQNPRHLVRRRGQEARLRCSPMKGHSHVYWYRQLPEEGLKFMVYLQKENIIDESGMPKERFSAEFPKEGPSILRIQQVVRGDSAAYFCASSPNINTEAFFGQGTRLTVV.

The V and J genes are TRBV19 and TRBJ1-5; D remains unclear. The germline V gene has CDR1 LNHDA and CDR2 SQIVND (reference sequence). Trimming left V 6 bases short and J 9 bases short, with 12 bases between. The CDR3 extends over 12 amino acids. DNA for the CDR3: TGTGCCAGTAGCCCTGACCGGGGGCCCCAGCATTTT. Translating gives CASSPDRGPQHF.

The chain employs TRBV5-3 and TRBJ1-1, with a weak D call TRBD1 (6 bases). TRBV5-3 is recorded as an ORF, its role being uncertain. The germline V and J ends were trimmed by 6 bases and 0 bases, with 18 bases remaining between them. This CDR3 is 16 amino acids long. CDR3 bases: TGTGCCAGAACCCCCGGGGGGGGCAGGATGAACACTGAAGCTTTCTTT. This translates into CARTPGGGRMNTEAFF.

CDR3 bases: TGCGCCAGCAGTCAATCGAAGGGACAGGGGGCTTTATGCTACACCTTC. Translated, it gives CASSQSKGQGALCYTF. The chain couples TRBV23-1 to TRBJ1-2; 12 bases are a match to TRBD1. TRBV23-1 is annotated as an ORF whose role is uncertain. The CDR3 runs to 16 residues. The V segment lost 0 bases and the J segment 9 bases; nucleotides outside the gene matches: 8.

The gene calls are TRBV19 and TRBJ2-3; D ambiguous. The germline gives CDR1 LNHDA, CDR2 SQIVND (reference sequence). This CDR3 comprises 17 residues. Trimming left V 0 bases short and J 0 bases short, with 13 bases between. Here the CDR3 DNA reads TGTGCCAGTAGTATAGATGGACCAGGAAGGAGCACAGATACGCAGTATTTT. It translates to CASSIDGPGRSTDTQYF.

V and J are TRBV7-9 and TRBJ1-2; 7 bases map to TRBD1. The CDR3 is 13 amino acids. The trim removed 1 base at V and 5 bases at J, leaving 1 base unmatched. Germline loops: CDR1 SEHNR, CDR2 FQNEAQ (reference sequence). The CDR3 region is CASSLGDRYGYTF. In nucleotides, the CDR3 is TGTGCCAGCAGCTTAGGGGACAGATATGGCTACACCTTC.

V usage is TRBV2 and J usage is TRBJ1-4; no clear D. V was trimmed by 2 bases and J by 7 bases, leaving 14 bases between them. Germline V gives CDR1 SNHLY, CDR2 FYNNEI. The CDR3 has 15 residues. The CDR3 is CASSEYGISGEKLFF. CDR3 in DNA: TGTGCCAGCAGTGAATACGGGATTAGTGGTGAAAAACTGTTTTTT.

CDR3 protein: CASNIPGEQYF. CDR3 bases: TGTGCCAGCAATATACCGGGAGAGCAGTACTTC. This chain links TRBV6-5 with TRBJ2-7; D may be TRBD2 (5 bases). The germline V gene encodes CDR1 MNHEY and CDR2 SVGAGI. V shed 7 bases and J shed 7 bases, with 11 bases lying between them. There are 11 residues in the CDR3.